This T cell receptor beta chain appears in the sequencing data of a study of blood T cell repertoires in COVID-19. This CDR3 comprises 15 residues. The ends lost 4 bases at V and 5 bases at J; junction bases unmatched: 11. Germline lookup yields CDR1 SGHKS and CDR2 YYEKEE (reference sequence). Original processing notes: Amplification of reference gene primers provided the estimated nucleated cell counts. Measured with immunoSEQ multiplex PCR; TCRdb has only the in-frame clones, and not every one. That table supplies the V and J calls and clone size; D and trimming were determined from the DNA. The sample contains about 190,000 clones, about 88% of which appear only once.

Sequenced material: peripheral blood. The receptor was isolated from a woman in her forties who had recovered from COVID-19. The V and J genes are TRBV5-5 and TRBJ2-5; 7 bases fit TRBD1. CDR3 amino acids: CASSLGDREWETQYF. CDR3 sequence (DNA): TGTGCCAGCAGCCTGGGGGACAGAGAGTGGGAGACCCAGTACTTC.